The 11 T cell receptor beta chains listed next were all sequenced from one sample in a study of glioma-infiltrating T cells after dendritic cell vaccination (dated by TCRdb to the mid-2010s). The library was made by the immunoSEQ multiplex PCR assay. What TCRdb holds here is the immuneACCESS table cut down to in-frame rearrangements. Part of the clones is not present; checked against another copy, under half of the missing clones reflect an unresolved V gene, and the others are unexplained. The sample table records 100,000 or so clones; around 87% of these occur just once. The top ten hold roughly 2.8% of the sample. According to the study, the label for this sample's time point signals: after dendritic cell vaccination, including at tumor progression/relapse. Material: blood, obtained after dendritic cell vaccination. These receptors all stem from a human donor with glioblastoma.

The genes are TRBV7-3 and TRBJ2-1, with 11 bases fitting TRBD2. The J segment lost 5 bases and the V segment lost 4 bases, leaving 7 bases of the junction unmatched. The length of the CDR3 is 16 residues. CDR1 SGHTA and CDR2 FQGTGA come from the germline V gene. The CDR3 is CASSSSLAGGNNEQFF. CDR3 bases: TGTGCCAGCAGCTCCTCCCTAGCGGGAGGCAACAATGAGCAGTTCTTC.

The gene calls are TRBV25-1 and TRBJ1-1; D uncertain. CDR1 and CDR2 (germline): MGHDK, SYGVNS. The CDR3 is 14 amino acids. Trimming stripped 6 bases from V and 2 bases from J, with 13 bases between. The CDR3 sequence: CASRRFGENTEAFF. The CDR3 nucleotides are TGTGCCAGCAGACGGTTTGGAGAAAACACTGAAGCTTTCTTT.

This sequence joins TRBV30 and TRBJ1-1; TRBD1 agrees at 9 bases. CDR3 length: 13 amino acids. Germline-derived CDR1 and CDR2 are GTSNPN and SVGIG (reference sequence). The J segment lost 5 bases and the V segment lost 4 bases, leaving 5 bases of the junction unmatched. The CDR3 DNA reads TGTGCCTGGAACAGGGGGCCGGGGACTGAAGCTTTCTTT. As protein: CAWNRGPGTEAFF. The variable domain in full, with the rest retrieved from reference TRBV30 and TRBJ1-1, is SQTIHQWPATLVQPVGSPLSLECTVEGTSNPNLYWYRQAAGRGLQLLFYSVGIGQISSEVPQNLSASRPQDRQFILSSKKLLLSDSGFYLCAWNRGPGTEAFFGQGTRLTVV.

The rearrangement links TRBV30 to TRBJ2-3; TRBD1 might be the D (6 bases). The CDR3 is 15 amino acids. Per germline, CDR1 GTSNPN and CDR2 SVGIG (reference sequence). Trimming shortened V by 0 bases and J by 7 bases, and 17 bases separated the two germline ends. Here the CDR3 reads CAWSVSVGGGNTQYF. The CDR3 DNA follows: TGTGCCTGGAGTGTCAGTGTAGGGGGTGGAAATACGCAGTATTTT.

The rearrangement uses TRBV19 and TRBJ1-5, with 7 bases that match TRBD1. Germline V gene lookup returns CDR1 LNHDA and CDR2 SQIVND (reference sequence). The CDR3 runs to 17 residues. J lost 7 bases, V lost 1 base, and 13 bases had no gene match. CDR3 coding DNA: TGTGCCAGTAGTATAGGCCCGGGACAGTTCCATGACCAGCCCCAGCATTTT. The encoded protein is CASSIGPGQFHDQPQHF.

V usage is TRBV30 and J usage is TRBJ1-1; 9 bases line up with TRBD1. V was clipped by 4 bases and J by 5 bases; unmatched bases: 8. The germline V gene encodes CDR1 GTSNPN and CDR2 SVGIG (reference sequence). The CDR3 has 14 amino acids. CDR3 region: CAWKRTGVVTEAFF. DNA of the CDR3: TGTGCCTGGAAAAGGACAGGGGTAGTAACTGAAGCTTTCTTT.

The V call is TRBV5-6, the J call TRBJ2-7; weak D call: TRBD2 (7 bases). The length of the CDR3 is 15 residues. The germline V gene encodes CDR1 SGHDT and CDR2 YYEEEE. Trimming cost V 4 bases and J 3 bases, with 17 bases left between them. CDR3 sequence: CASSPGAGAGYEQYF. DNA for the CDR3: TGTGCCAGCAGCCCCGGTGCGGGGGCGGGCTACGAGCAGTACTTC.

J is TRBJ1-1 and V is TRBV6-5; no definite D call. Germline V gene lookup returns CDR1 MNHEY and CDR2 SVGAGI. Trimming cost V 0 bases and J 10 bases, with 15 bases left between them. The CDR3 is 14 amino acids. The CDR3 bases are TGTGCCAGCAGTTACTCGGGCGGGTCTTTCGGAGCTTTCTTT. Translating gives CASSYSGGSFGAFF.

The gene calls are TRBV5-1 and TRBJ1-2; 7 bases align to TRBD1. The junction had 11 bases not matched to a gene; V was cut back by 5 bases and J by 7 bases. The CDR3 sequence is 14 residues long. Germline V CDR1 and CDR2: SGHRS, YFSETQ. In DNA, the CDR3 is TGCGCCAGCAGACTACTTGAGGGGGCCGGTGGCTACACCTTC. Translated, it gives CASRLLEGAGGYTF.

This chain joins TRBV11-2 and TRBJ1-2, with TRBD1 as a possible D gene (5 bases). The germline CDR1 and CDR2 sequences are SGHAT and FQNNGV. With 1 base removed from V and 2 bases from J, the gap between germline ends came to 5 bases. The CDR3 is 13 amino acids. CDR3 nucleotide sequence: TGTGCCAGCAGCTTAGGACAGAACTATGGCTACACCTTC. This sequence encodes CASSLGQNYGYTF.

This chain connects TRBV7-9 to TRBJ2-1, with TRBD2 identical over 10 bases. CDR3 length: 15 residues. The germline CDR1 and CDR2 sequences are SEHNR and FQNEAQ (reference sequence). V lost 4 bases and J lost 0; bases outside the gene matches: 0. CDR3 bases: TGTGCCAGCAGCTCTAGCGGGGGCTCCTACAATGAGCAGTTCTTC. Its protein is CASSSSGGSYNEQFF.